A single sample is the source of the 26 T cell receptor beta chains below, sequenced in a study of blood T cell repertoires in COVID-19. The data were produced by immunoSEQ multiplex PCR, yet TCRdb's version contains in-frame clones alone and is incomplete. The sample has around 120,000 clones, about nine tenths seen once. Sequenced material: peripheral blood. The receptors here all came from a woman between 70 and 85 years old with acute or convalescent COVID-19.

This chain links TRBV3-1 (or the pseudogene TRBV3-2) with TRBJ2-2, with unresolved D. The V end lost 1 base, the J end lost 5 bases, and 11 bases lay between the germline ends. The germline gives CDR1 LGHDT, CDR2 YNNKEL (reference sequence). The CDR3 runs 15 residues. CDR3 region: CASSQGNSATGELFF. CDR3 bases: TGTGCCAGCAGCCAAGGAAATAGTGCGACCGGGGAGCTGTTTTTT.

The chain is built from TRBV7-3 and TRBJ2-3, with TRBD1 identical over 8 bases. CDR1 is SGHTA and CDR2 is FQGTGA in the germline V gene. The ends lost 5 bases at V and 5 bases at J; junction bases unmatched: 9. CDR3 length: 15 residues. The CDR3 DNA sequence: TGTGCCAGCAGCCTATCGACAGGGGTCGGAGATACGCAGTATTTT. Translated, it gives CASSLSTGVGDTQYF.

This clone came up many times. One end of the junction is discordant with germline, which a read error may explain. Other DNA sequences within the sample encode an identical CDR3. This sequence joins TRBV11-3 and TRBJ1-1; D might be TRBD1 (6 bases). CDR3 length equals 13 residues. Germline lookup yields CDR1 SGHNT and CDR2 YENEEA. The CDR3 DNA sequence: TGCGCCCGCCGCCGGGGGGGGGCTACTGAAGCTTTCTTT. This gives the protein CARRRGGATEAFF.

This clone was detected a few times. The V gene is TRBV7-2, the J gene TRBJ1-2; the D gene is possibly TRBD1 (5 bases). The CDR3 is made up of 13 amino acids. Germline-derived CDR1 and CDR2 are SGHTA and FQGNSA. V lost 1 base to trimming and J lost 8 bases, with 11 bases between them. The chain's CDR3 is CASSLVPEGGYTF. CDR3 DNA sequence: TGTGCCAGCAGCTTAGTTCCGGAGGGGGGCTACACCTTC.

The chain is built from TRBV6-5 and TRBJ2-3; weak D call: TRBD1 (6 bases). The CDR3 consists of 14 residues. Germline V gene sequence: CDR1 MNHEY, CDR2 SVGAGI. V was pared by 2 bases and J by 1 base, with 7 bases between. CDR3 residues: CASSYRTGTDTQYF. DNA of the CDR3: TGTGCCAGCAGTTACAGGACAGGCACAGATACGCAGTATTTT.

This clone was recorded a few times. This chain links TRBV30 with TRBJ1-2; weak D call: TRBD1 (6 bases). The germline CDR1 and CDR2 sequences are GTSNPN and SVGIG (reference sequence). V dropped 2 bases and J dropped 4 bases, with 14 bases sitting between them. CDR3 length equals 14 residues. The CDR3 is CAWSPGTSTYGYTF. CDR3 bases: TGTGCCTGGAGTCCCGGGACATCAACCTATGGCTACACCTTC.

V is TRBV5-1 and J is TRBJ2-7, with 11 bases aligning to TRBD1. Germline V gene lookup returns CDR1 SGHRS and CDR2 YFSETQ. The CDR3 extends over 16 amino acids. V shed 1 base and J 6 bases; nucleotides not matched to a gene: 9. The CDR3 sequence: CASSLLGQGASREQYF. In nucleotides, the CDR3 is TGCGCCAGCAGCTTGTTAGGACAGGGGGCTTCTCGCGAGCAGTACTTC.

V is TRBV10-3 and J is TRBJ2-7; D is unresolved. The CDR3 sequence is 11 residues long. Germline V lookup: CDR1 ENHRY, CDR2 SYGVKD. V was trimmed by 4 bases and J by 3 bases, leaving 4 bases between them. CDR3 protein: CAISAGYEQYF. As DNA, the CDR3 is TGTGCCATCAGTGCGGGCTACGAGCAGTACTTC.

The chain is built from TRBV25-1 and TRBJ1-2; 10 nucleotides agree with TRBD1. The germline V gene has CDR1 MGHDK and CDR2 SYGVNS. There are 14 residues in the CDR3. The V and J ends lost 7 bases and 1 base, in that order; junction bases with no gene match: 3. CDR3: CASTGTGVNYGYTF. The CDR3 DNA is TGTGCCAGCACCGGGACAGGGGTTAACTATGGCTACACCTTC.

The chain employs TRBV18 and TRBJ2-3, with D possibly matching TRBD2 (6 bases). Germline V gives CDR1 KGHSH, CDR2 LQKENI. V lost 6 bases, J lost 2 bases, and 15 bases lay in between. This CDR3 spans 15 amino acids. The CDR3 coding sequence is TGTGCCAGCTCCCTCGGGAGCTTATACACAGATACGCAGTATTTT. Translating gives CASSLGSLYTDTQYF.

The chain links TRBV27 to TRBJ1-5, with TRBD1 matching 7 bases. The CDR3 spans 15 residues. The germline gives CDR1 MNHEY, CDR2 SMNVEV (reference sequence). V lost 8 bases and J lost 7; bases outside the gene matches: 14. The chain's CDR3 is CASRPSTGVVQPQHF. The DNA for the CDR3 is TGTGCCAGCCGCCCCTCAACAGGGGTGGTACAGCCCCAGCATTTT.

This sequence joins TRBV11-3 and TRBJ1-2; TRBD1 matches at 7 bases. Germline V CDR1 and CDR2: SGHNT, YENEEA. Germline trimming cut 6 bases from V and 4 bases from J; bases unmatched to any gene: 2. The length of the CDR3 is 12 residues. The DNA of the CDR3 is TGTGCCAGCAGTAGACAGGGCTATGGCTACACCTTC. Translation gives CASSRQGYGYTF. Drawing the rest from reference TRBV11-3 and TRBJ1-2, the complete variable domain is EAGVVQSPRYKIIEKKQPVAFWCNPISGHNTLYWYLQNLGQGPELLIRYENEEAVDDSQLPKDRFSAERLKGVDSTLKIQPAELGDSAVYLCASSRQGYGYTFGSGTRLTVV.

The chain has TRBV19 and TRBJ1-2; TRBD1 agrees at 8 bases. Per the germline V gene, CDR1 is LNHDA and CDR2 is SQIVND (reference sequence). The CDR3 is made up of 15 amino acids. The J segment lost 5 bases and the V segment lost 2 bases, leaving 7 bases of the junction unmatched. In DNA, the CDR3 is TGTGCCAGTAGTATACAGACAGGGGCACGTTATGGCTACACCTTC. Amino acids: CASSIQTGARYGYTF. Full variable domain (missing parts from reference TRBV19 and TRBJ1-2): DGGITQSPKYLFRKEGQNVTLSCEQNLNHDAMYWYRQDPGQGLRLIYYSQIVNDFQKGDIAEGYSVSREKKESFPLTVTSAQKNPTAFYLCASSIQTGARYGYTFGSGTRLTVV.

The chain links TRBV30 to TRBJ2-5; unclear D gene. This CDR3 region has 13 residues. V lost 3 bases and J lost 5, with 13 bases in between. Germline CDR1 reads GTSNPN; CDR2 reads SVGIG (reference sequence). The DNA of the CDR3 is TGTGCCTGGAGAGTTGAGGAATGGGAGACCCAGTACTTC. This translates into CAWRVEEWETQYF.

The V and J genes are TRBV6-6 and TRBJ1-2, with a weak D call TRBD1 (5 bases). V was clipped by 5 bases and J by 4 bases, with 11 bases between them. There are 13 residues in the CDR3. Germline assignment: CDR1 MNHNY and CDR2 SVGAGI (reference sequence). The CDR3 is CASSRGHSYGYTF. The CDR3 nucleotides read TGTGCCAGCAGTCGCGGACACAGCTATGGCTACACCTTC.

The chain couples TRBV5-1 to TRBJ2-4; D perhaps matches TRBD1 (5 bases). The germline V gene encodes CDR1 SGHRS and CDR2 YFSETQ. V lost 0 bases and J lost 0, with 10 bases in between. The CDR3 is 16 residues long. The CDR3 DNA sequence: TGCGCCAGCAGCTTGGTGGGGCTAGGAGCCAAAAACATTCAGTACTTC. As protein: CASSLVGLGAKNIQYF.

This chain uses TRBV6-2 or TRBV6-3 with TRBJ2-5; 11 nucleotides align to TRBD2. The V gene's germline CDR1 is MNHEY and CDR2 SVGEGT. V lost 0 bases, J lost 2 bases, and 8 bases stayed unmatched. There are 18 residues in the CDR3. The CDR3 DNA sequence: TGTGCCAGCAGTTACTCCTTGGCGACTAGCGGGATTCAAGAGACCCAGTACTTC. It translates to CASSYSLATSGIQETQYF.

The V call is TRBV11-3, the J call TRBJ2-1; 8 nucleotides match TRBD2. V dropped 0 bases and J dropped 5; count of bases not matched to a gene: 3. The length of the CDR3 is 15 residues. Looked up from germline, CDR1 is SGHNT and CDR2 is YENEEA. CDR3 bases: TGTGCCAGCAGCTTAGAGAGCGGGGGAGACAATGAGCAGTTCTTC. Residues: CASSLESGGDNEQFF.

This clone has just one count. The chain employs TRBV7-9 and TRBJ1-1; tentatively, D is TRBD1 (5 bases). Germline V gives CDR1 SEHNR, CDR2 FQNEAQ (reference sequence). CDR3 size: 14 residues. Trimming took 2 bases from V and 4 from J, leaving 11 bases between them. CDR3 sequence reads: CASSLTGPGTEAFF. In nucleotides, the CDR3 is TGTGCCAGCAGCTTAACAGGCCCGGGCACTGAAGCTTTCTTT.

This chain connects TRBV7-6 to TRBJ1-3, with D possibly being TRBD1 (5 bases). V gave up 6 bases and J gave up 3 bases, with 18 bases separating them. Germline loops: CDR1 SGHVS, CDR2 FNYEAQ. This CDR3 region has 16 residues. DNA of the CDR3: TGTGCCAGCAGACCAACCGGCAGGGCGGATGGAAACACCATATATTTT. Translating gives CASRPTGRADGNTIYF.

In its sample, this clone was seen a few times. This chain joins TRBV15 and TRBJ1-5; D not certain. Germline CDR1 reads LNHNV; CDR2 reads YYDKDF (reference sequence). The CDR3 is 16 amino acids. The V gene lost 0 bases and the J gene lost 0 bases, with 9 bases spanning the gap. The CDR3 sequence is CATSRDSRLSNQPQHF. In nucleotides, the CDR3 is TGTGCCACCAGCAGAGATTCCCGACTTAGCAATCAGCCCCAGCATTTT.

The CDR3 sequence is CASSLDRGSYNEQFF. The CDR3 DNA follows: TGTGCCAGCAGCTTAGACAGGGGCTCCTACAATGAGCAGTTCTTC. This rearrangement joins TRBV11-2 to TRBJ2-1; tentative D call: TRBD1 (6 bases). The CDR3 runs to 15 residues. The V gene lost 0 bases and the J gene lost 0 bases, with 6 bases spanning the gap. Germline V gene lookup returns CDR1 SGHAT and CDR2 FQNNGV.

This sequence joins TRBV9 and TRBJ2-7; perhaps TRBD2 as D (5 bases). From germline, CDR1 is SGDLS and CDR2 YYNGEE. The CDR3 sequence is 15 residues long. Trimming left V 4 bases short and J 4 bases short, with 18 bases between. The CDR3 protein is CASSPGGGPPYEQYF. As DNA, the CDR3 is TGTGCCAGCAGCCCCGGCGGCGGGCCCCCGTACGAGCAGTACTTC.

V gene TRBV7-3 combines with J gene TRBJ1-1; D is perhaps TRBD1 (6 bases). Germline-derived CDR1 and CDR2 are SGHTA and FQGTGA. The ends were cut back, 3 bases at V and 4 bases at J, with 9 bases in the middle. The CDR3 extends over 13 amino acids. CDR3 nucleotides: TGTGCCAGCAGCTTTTCAGGGGTCACTGAAGCTTTCTTT. Amino acids: CASSFSGVTEAFF.

This rearrangement joins TRBV6-5 to TRBJ1-2; tentative D call: TRBD1 (5 bases). Trimming pared 0 bases from V and 6 bases from J, leaving 11 bases between. From germline, CDR1 is MNHEY and CDR2 SVGAGI. This CDR3 region has 14 residues. CDR3 region: CASSYSVSGNGYTF. The CDR3 DNA reads TGTGCCAGCAGTTACTCTGTATCAGGGAATGGCTACACCTTC.

CDR3 sequence reads: CASRRDRGSNQPQHF. The CDR3 nucleotides read TGTGCCAGCAGGAGGGACAGGGGTAGCAATCAGCCCCAGCATTTT. The genes are TRBV6-5 and TRBJ1-5, with 10 bases aligning to TRBD1. Germline V gives CDR1 MNHEY, CDR2 SVGAGI. The junction had 2 bases not matched to a gene; V was cut back by 6 bases and J by 0 bases. The CDR3 runs 15 residues.